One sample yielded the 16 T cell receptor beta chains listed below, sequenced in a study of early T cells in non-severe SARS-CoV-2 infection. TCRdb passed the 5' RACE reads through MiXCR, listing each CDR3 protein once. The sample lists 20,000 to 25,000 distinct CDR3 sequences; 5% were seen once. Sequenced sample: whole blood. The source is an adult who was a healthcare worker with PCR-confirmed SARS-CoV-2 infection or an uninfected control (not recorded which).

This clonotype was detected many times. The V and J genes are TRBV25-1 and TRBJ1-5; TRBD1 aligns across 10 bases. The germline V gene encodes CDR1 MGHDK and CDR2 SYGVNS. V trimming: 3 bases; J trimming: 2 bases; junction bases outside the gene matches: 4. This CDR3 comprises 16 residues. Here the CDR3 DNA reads TGTGCCAGCAGTGATGCCGGGACAGGGGGCAATCAGCCCCAGCATTTT. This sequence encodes CASSDAGTGGNQPQHF.

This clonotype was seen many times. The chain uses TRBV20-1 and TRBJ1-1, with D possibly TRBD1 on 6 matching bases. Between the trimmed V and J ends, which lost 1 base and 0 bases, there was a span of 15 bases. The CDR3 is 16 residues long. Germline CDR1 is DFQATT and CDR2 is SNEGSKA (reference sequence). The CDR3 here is CSARAQGPLMNTEAFF. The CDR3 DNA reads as TGCAGTGCTAGAGCCCAGGGGCCACTTATGAACACTGAAGCTTTCTTT.

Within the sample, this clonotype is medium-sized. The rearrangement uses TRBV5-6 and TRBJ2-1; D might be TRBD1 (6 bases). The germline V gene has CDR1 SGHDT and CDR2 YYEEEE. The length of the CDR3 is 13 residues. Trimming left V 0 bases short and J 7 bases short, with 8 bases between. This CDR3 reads CASSLGRGNEQFF. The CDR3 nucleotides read TGTGCCAGCAGCTTGGGCAGGGGAAATGAGCAGTTCTTC. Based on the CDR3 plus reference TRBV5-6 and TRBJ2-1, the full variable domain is DAGVTQSPTHLIKTRGQQVTLRCSPKSGHDTVSWYQQALGQGPQFIFQYYEEEERQRGNFPDRFSGHQFPNYSSELNVNALLLGDSALYLCASSLGRGNEQFFGPGTRLTVL.

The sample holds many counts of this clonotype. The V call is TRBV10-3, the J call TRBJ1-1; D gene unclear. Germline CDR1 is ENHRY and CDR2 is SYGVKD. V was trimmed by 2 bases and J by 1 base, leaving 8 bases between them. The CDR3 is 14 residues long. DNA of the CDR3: TGTGCCATCAGTGAGGGCAGGAGGAACACTGAAGCTTTCTTT. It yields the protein CAISEGRRNTEAFF.

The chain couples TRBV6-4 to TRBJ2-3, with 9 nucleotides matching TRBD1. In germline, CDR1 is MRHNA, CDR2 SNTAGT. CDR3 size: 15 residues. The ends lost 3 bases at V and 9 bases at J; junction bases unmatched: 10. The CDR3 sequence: CASSDTGQGRVTQYF. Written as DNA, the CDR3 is TGTGCCAGCAGTGATACGGGACAGGGAAGGGTCACGCAGTATTTT.

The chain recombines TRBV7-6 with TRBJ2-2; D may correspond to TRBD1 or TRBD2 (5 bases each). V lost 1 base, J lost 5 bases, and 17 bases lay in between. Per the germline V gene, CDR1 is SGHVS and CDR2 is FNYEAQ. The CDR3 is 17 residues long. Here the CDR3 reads CASSLGGSGERTGELFF. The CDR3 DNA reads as TGTGCCAGCAGCTTAGGGGGGTCAGGTGAAAGAACCGGGGAGCTGTTTTTT.

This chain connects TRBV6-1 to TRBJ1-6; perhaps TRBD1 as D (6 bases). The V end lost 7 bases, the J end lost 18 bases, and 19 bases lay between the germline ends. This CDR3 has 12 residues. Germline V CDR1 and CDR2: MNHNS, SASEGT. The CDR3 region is CASTRIGGLCHF. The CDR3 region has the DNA TGTGCCAGCACCAGGATTGGGGGGCTTTGCCACTTT.

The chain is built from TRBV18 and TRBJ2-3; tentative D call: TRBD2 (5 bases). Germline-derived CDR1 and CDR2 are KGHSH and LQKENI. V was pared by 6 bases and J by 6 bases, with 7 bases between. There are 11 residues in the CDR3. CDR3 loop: CASSRGDTQYF. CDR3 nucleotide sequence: TGTGCCAGCTCCCGAGGGGATACGCAGTATTTT. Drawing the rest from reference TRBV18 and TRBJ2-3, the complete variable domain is NAGVMQNPRHLVRRRGQEARLRCSPMKGHSHVYWYRQLPEEGLKFMVYLQKENIIDESGMPKERFSAEFPKEGPSILRIQQVVRGDSAAYFCASSRGDTQYFGPGTRLTVL.

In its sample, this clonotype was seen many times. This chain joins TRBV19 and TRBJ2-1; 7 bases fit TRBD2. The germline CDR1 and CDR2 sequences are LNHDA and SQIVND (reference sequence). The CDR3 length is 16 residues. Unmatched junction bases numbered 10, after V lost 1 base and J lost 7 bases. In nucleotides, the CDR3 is TGTGCCAGTAGTATAGGGTTCATGGGGGGGAATAATGAGCAGTTCTTC. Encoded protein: CASSIGFMGGNNEQFF.

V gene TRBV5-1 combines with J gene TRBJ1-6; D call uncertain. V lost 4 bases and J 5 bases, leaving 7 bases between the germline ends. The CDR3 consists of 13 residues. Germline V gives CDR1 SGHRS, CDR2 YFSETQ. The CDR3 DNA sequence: TGCGCCAGCAGCCAAAATCATAATTCACCCCTCCACTTT. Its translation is CASSQNHNSPLHF. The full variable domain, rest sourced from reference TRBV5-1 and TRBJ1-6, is KAGVTQTPRYLIKTRGQQVTLSCSPISGHRSVSWYQQTPGQGLQFLFEYFSETQRNKGNFPGRFSGRQFSNSRSEMNVSTLELGDSALYLCASSQNHNSPLHFGNGTRLTVT.

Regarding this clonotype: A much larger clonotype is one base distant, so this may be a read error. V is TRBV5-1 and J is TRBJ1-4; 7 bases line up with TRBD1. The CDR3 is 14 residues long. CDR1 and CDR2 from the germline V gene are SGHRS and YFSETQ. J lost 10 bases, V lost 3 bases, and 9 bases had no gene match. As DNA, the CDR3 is TGCGCCAGCAGCTCCGGGACAGCGGGTGGAAAACTGTTTTTT. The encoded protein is CASSSGTAGGKLFF. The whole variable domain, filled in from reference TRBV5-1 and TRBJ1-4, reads KAGVTQTPRYLIKTRGQQVTLSCSPISGHRSVSWYQQTPGQGLQFLFEYFSETQRNKGNFPGRFSGRQFSNSRSEMNVSTLELGDSALYLCASSSGTAGGKLFFGSGTQLSVL.

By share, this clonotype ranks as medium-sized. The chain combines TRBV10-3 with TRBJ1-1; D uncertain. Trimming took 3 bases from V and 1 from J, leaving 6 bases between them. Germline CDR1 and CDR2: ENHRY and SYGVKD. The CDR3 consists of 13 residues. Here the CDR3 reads CAISEGGNTEAFF. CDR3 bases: TGTGCCATCAGTGAAGGTGGGAACACTGAAGCTTTCTTT.

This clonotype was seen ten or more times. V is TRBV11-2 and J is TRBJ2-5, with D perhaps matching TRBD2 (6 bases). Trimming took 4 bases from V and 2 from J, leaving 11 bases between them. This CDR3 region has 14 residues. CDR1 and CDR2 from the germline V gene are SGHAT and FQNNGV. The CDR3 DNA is TGTGCCAGCAGCTGGCCGGGACTGCAAGAGACCCAGTACTTC. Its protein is CASSWPGLQETQYF. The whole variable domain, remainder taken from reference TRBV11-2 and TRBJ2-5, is EAGVAQSPRYKIIEKRQSVAFWCNPISGHATLYWYQQILGQGPKLLIQFQNNGVVDDSQLPKDRFSAERLKGVDSTLKIQPAKLEDSAVYLCASSWPGLQETQYFGPGTRLLVL.

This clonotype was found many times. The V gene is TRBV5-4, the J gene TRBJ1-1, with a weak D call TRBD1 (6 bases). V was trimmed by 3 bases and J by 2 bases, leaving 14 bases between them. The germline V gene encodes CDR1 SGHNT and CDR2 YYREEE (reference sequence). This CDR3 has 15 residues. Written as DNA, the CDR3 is TGTGCCAGCAGCTCTAGAGACAGGCCTAACACTGAAGCTTTCTTT. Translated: CASSSRDRPNTEAFF. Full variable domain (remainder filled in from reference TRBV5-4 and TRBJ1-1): ETGVTQSPTHLIKTRGQQVTLRCSSQSGHNTVSWYQQALGQGPQFIFQYYREEENGRGNFPPRFSGLQFPNYSSELNVNALELDDSALYLCASSSRDRPNTEAFFGQGTRLTVV.

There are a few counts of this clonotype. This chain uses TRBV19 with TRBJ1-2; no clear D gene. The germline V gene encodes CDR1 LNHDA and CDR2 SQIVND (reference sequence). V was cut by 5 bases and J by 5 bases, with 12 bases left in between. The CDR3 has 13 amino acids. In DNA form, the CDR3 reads TGTGCCAGTAGTCAGGTTGAGACGTATGGCTACACCTTC. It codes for CASSQVETYGYTF.

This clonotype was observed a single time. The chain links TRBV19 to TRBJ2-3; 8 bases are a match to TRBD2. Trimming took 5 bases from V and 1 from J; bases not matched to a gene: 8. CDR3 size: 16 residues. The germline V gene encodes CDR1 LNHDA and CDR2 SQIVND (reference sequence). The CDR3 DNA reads TGTGCCAGTAGTCCCCGAGGAGCGGGGGGCACAGATACGCAGTATTTT. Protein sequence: CASSPRGAGGTDTQYF.